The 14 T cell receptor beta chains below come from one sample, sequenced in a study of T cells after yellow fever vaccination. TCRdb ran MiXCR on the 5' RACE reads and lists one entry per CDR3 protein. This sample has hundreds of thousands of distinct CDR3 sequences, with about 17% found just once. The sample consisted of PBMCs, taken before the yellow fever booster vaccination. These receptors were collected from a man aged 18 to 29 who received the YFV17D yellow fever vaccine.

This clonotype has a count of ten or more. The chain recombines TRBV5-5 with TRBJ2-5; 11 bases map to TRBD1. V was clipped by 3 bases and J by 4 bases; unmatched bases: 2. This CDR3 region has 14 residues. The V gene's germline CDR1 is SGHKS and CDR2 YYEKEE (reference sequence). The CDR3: CASSSGTGGETQYF. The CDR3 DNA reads TGTGCCAGCAGCTCCGGGACAGGGGGAGAGACCCAGTACTTC.

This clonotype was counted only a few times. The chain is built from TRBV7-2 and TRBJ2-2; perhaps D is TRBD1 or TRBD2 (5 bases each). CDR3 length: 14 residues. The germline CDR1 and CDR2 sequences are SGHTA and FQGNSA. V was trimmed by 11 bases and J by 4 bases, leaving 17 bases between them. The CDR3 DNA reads TGTGCCGCGTCCCCGGGGCAGGGCACCGGGGAGCTGTTTTTT. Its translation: CAASPGQGTGELFF.

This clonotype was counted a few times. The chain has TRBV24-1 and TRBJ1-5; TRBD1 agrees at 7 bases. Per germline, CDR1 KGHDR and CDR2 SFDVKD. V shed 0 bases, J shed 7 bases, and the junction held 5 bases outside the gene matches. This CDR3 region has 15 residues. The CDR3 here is CATSDLRQGGQPQHF. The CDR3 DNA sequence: TGTGCCACCAGTGATTTGAGACAGGGCGGGCAGCCCCAGCATTTT.

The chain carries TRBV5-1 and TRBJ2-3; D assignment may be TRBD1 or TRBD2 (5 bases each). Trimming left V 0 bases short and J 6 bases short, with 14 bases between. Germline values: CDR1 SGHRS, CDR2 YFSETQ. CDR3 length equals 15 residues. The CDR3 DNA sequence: TGCGCCAGCAGCTTGGAAGGGGCTAGGAGGGATACGCAGTATTTT. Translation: CASSLEGARRDTQYF.

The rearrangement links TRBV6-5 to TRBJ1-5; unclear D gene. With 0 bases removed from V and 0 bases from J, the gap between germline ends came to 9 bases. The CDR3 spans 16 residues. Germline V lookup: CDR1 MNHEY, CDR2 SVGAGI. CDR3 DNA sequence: TGTGCCAGCAGTTACTCGGCCATCTATAGCAATCAGCCCCAGCATTTT. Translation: CASSYSAIYSNQPQHF.

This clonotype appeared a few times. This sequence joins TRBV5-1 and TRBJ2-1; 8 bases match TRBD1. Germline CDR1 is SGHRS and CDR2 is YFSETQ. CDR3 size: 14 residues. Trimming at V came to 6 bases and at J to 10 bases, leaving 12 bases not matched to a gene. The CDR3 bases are TGCGCCAGCACCAACTCCCAGGGGGCACGGGAGCAGTTCTTC. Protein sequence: CASTNSQGAREQFF.

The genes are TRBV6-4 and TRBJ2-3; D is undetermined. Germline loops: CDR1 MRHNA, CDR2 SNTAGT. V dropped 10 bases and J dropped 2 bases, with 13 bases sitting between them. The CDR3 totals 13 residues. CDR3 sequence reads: CATSTGNTDTQYF. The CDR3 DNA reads TGTGCCACTTCGACTGGTAACACAGATACGCAGTATTTT.

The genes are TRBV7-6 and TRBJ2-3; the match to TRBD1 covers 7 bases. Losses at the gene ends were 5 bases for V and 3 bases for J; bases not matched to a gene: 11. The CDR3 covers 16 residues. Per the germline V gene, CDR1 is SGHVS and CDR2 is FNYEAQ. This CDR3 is CASSPVGGETTDTQYF. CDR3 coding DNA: TGTGCCAGCAGCCCCGTAGGGGGCGAGACGACAGATACGCAGTATTTT. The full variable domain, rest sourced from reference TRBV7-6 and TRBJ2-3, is GAGVSQSPRYKVTKRGQDVALRCDPISGHVSLYWYRQALGQGPEFLTYFNYEAQQDKSGLPNDRFSAERPEGSISTLTIQRTEQRDSAMYRCASSPVGGETTDTQYFGPGTRLTVL.

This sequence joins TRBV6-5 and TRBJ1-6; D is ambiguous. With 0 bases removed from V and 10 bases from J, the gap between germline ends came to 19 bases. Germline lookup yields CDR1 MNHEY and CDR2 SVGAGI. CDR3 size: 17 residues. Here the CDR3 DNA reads TGTGCCAGCAGTTACTCGTACATTTTGGGGTTAGGATCACCCCTCCACTTT. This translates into CASSYSYILGLGSPLHF.

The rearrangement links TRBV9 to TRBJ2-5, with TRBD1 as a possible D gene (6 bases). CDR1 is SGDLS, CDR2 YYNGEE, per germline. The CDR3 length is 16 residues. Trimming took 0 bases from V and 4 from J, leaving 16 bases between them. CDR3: CASSVEMGARRETQYF. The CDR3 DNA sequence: TGTGCCAGCAGCGTAGAGATGGGGGCGAGAAGAGAGACCCAGTACTTC.

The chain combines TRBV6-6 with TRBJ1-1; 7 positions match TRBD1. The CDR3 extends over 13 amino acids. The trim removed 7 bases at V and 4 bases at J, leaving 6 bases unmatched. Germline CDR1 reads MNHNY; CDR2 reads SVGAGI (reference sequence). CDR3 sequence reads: CASTGGQTTEAFF. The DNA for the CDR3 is TGTGCCAGCACAGGGGGACAGACCACTGAAGCTTTCTTT.

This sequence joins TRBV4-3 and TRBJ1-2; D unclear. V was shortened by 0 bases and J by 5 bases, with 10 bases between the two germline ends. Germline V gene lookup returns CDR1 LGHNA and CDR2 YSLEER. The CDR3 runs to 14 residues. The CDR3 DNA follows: TGCGCCAGCAGCCAAGAGTGGATCGGGTATGGCTACACCTTC. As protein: CASSQEWIGYGYTF.

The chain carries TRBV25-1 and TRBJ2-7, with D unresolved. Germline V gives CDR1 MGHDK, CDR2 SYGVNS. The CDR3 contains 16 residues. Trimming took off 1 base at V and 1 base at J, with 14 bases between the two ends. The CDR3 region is CASSESKVWQSYEQYV. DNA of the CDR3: TGTGCCAGCAGTGAATCTAAAGTCTGGCAGTCCTACGAGCAGTACGTC.

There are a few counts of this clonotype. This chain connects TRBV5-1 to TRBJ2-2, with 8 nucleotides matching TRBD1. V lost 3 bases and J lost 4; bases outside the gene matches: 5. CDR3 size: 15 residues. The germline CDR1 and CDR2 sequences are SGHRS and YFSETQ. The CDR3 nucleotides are TGCGCCAGCAGCTCGGACAGGGCAGGCACCGGGGAGCTGTTTTTT. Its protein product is CASSSDRAGTGELFF.